One and the same sample provided the 3 T cell receptor beta chains below, sequenced in a study of blood T cell repertoires in COVID-19. Measured with immunoSEQ multiplex PCR; TCRdb has only the in-frame clones, and not every one. Of just over 300,000 clones listed, roughly 87% are singletons. The specimen was PBMCs or T cells enriched from blood (not recorded which). The receptors stem from a woman between 18 and 29 years old who had recovered from COVID-19.

The chain links TRBV24-1 to TRBJ1-5, with 7 bases fitting TRBD1. This CDR3 has 15 residues. V was pared by 4 bases and J by 0 bases, with 2 bases of the junction left unmatched. Germline V CDR1 and CDR2: KGHDR, SFDVKD. This chain's CDR3 is CATSDDRVSNQPQHF. The DNA for the CDR3 is TGTGCCACCAGTGACGACAGGGTTAGCAATCAGCCCCAGCATTTT.

This sequence joins TRBV6-1 and TRBJ2-6; D is unclear. The CDR3 is made up of 16 amino acids. With 4 bases removed from V and 0 bases from J, the gap between germline ends came to 10 bases. The germline V gene encodes CDR1 MNHNS and CDR2 SASEGT. The CDR3 loop reads CASSGRVRSGANVLTF. The CDR3 region has the DNA TGTGCCAGCAGTGGCCGGGTCCGCTCTGGGGCCAACGTCCTGACTTTC.

About this clone: Other DNA sequences in the sample encode the same CDR3. The rearrangement uses TRBV28 and TRBJ2-5; D is perhaps TRBD2 (6 bases). Trimming removed 3 bases at V and 5 bases at J, with 10 bases between. The germline gives CDR1 MDHEN, CDR2 SYDVKM. The CDR3 is 13 residues long. This chain's CDR3 is CASSLGGVETQYF. CDR3 bases: TGTGCCAGCAGTTTGGGCGGGGTTGAGACCCAGTACTTC.